A selection of T cell receptor beta chains follows, all from one sample in a study of vaccination effects on CD4 cells after COVID-19. Sequencing used immunoSEQ multiplex PCR; TCRdb keeps in-frame clones, though not all of them. The table has tens of thousands of clones, roughly 65% seen once. Antigens for these TCRs are unknown. The sample was CD4+ T cells from PBMCs cultured without peptide, taken before COVID-19 vaccination. Source of these receptors: a human donor who received a COVID-19 vaccine. Each CDR3 is given with its conserved first and last residue. A D gene is named only where the DNA matches it firmly. Expanded clones are given a class, and other clones once, few, many or no size at all.

v_gene,d_gene,abundance,j_gene,CDR3aa,CDR3nt
TRBV19,TRBD1,few,TRBJ1-2,CASRGGQGGVNYGYTF,TGTGCCAGTAGAGGGGGACAGGGGGGCGTTAACTATGGCTACACCTTC
TRBV7-2,-,-,TRBJ1-1,CASSSWANTEAFF,TGTGCCAGCAGCTCGTGGGCTAACACTGAAGCTTTCTTT
TRBV9,TRBD2,-,TRBJ2-3,CASSATSGDSTDTQYF,TGTGCCAGCAGCGCCACTAGCGGGGACTCCACAGATACGCAGTATTTT
TRBV30,-,-,TRBJ1-4,CAWSLAGRKEKLFF,TGTGCCTGGAGTCTCGCGGGACGGAAGGAAAAACTGTTTTTT
TRBV6-5,TRBD1,-,TRBJ1-4,CASRSGTDEARRLFF,TGTGCCAGCAGAAGTGGGACAGATGAGGCCCGGCGCCTGTTTTTT
TRBV4-1,-,once,TRBJ1-1,CASSPYGWGRNTEAFF,TGCGCCAGCAGCCCATATGGGTGGGGCCGGAACACTGAAGCTTTCTTT
TRBV6-2/TRBV6-3,-,-,TRBJ1-6,CASSYVGTGNSPLHF,TGTGCCAGCAGTTACGTCGGGACGGGTAATTCACCCCTCCACTTT
TRBV7-6,-,-,TRBJ2-3,CASSLGGVTDTQYF,TGTGCCAGCAGCTTGGGTGGGGTAACAGATACGCAGTATTTT
TRBV19,TRBD1,-,TRBJ1-3,CASSHRDRGNTIYF,TGTGCCAGTAGTCACCGGGACAGAGGAAACACCATATATTTT
TRBV3-1/TRBV3-2,-,-,TRBJ1-2,CASSQVSLYGYTF,TGTGCCAGCAGCCAAGTTAGCCTCTATGGCTACACCTTC
TRBV5-8,TRBD2,-,TRBJ2-1,CASSSGTSGTNEQFF,TGTGCCAGCAGCTCCGGGACTAGCGGAACCAATGAGCAGTTCTTC
TRBV3-1/TRBV3-2,-,-,TRBJ2-7,CASSFKGRGNEQYF,TGTGCCAGCAGCTTTAAAGGCAGGGGAAACGAGCAGTACTTC
TRBV15,TRBD2,once,TRBJ2-2,CATSRGLAGYGELFF,TGTGCCACCAGCAGGGGACTAGCGGGGTACGGGGAGCTGTTTTTT
TRBV7-9,TRBD1,-,TRBJ1-6,CASSLPGGDSPLHF,TGTGCCAGCAGCTTACCAGGGGGGGATTCACCCCTCCACTTT
TRBV29-1,TRBD2,-,TRBJ2-7,CSVAGTSGFYEQYF,TGCAGCGTTGCCGGGACTAGCGGCTTCTACGAGCAGTACTTC
TRBV19,-,-,TRBJ1-6,CASSIQGPGNSPLHF,TGTGCCAGTAGTATACAAGGCCCAGGTAATTCACCCCTCCACTTT
TRBV9,-,-,TRBJ1-6,CASSVVEGRGSPLHF,TGTGCCAGCAGCGTAGTCGAGGGTAGGGGTTCACCCCTCCACTTT
TRBV7-9,-,few,TRBJ1-2,CASSTRVRDHNYGYTF,TGTGCCAGCAGCACCCGGGTCAGGGACCATAACTATGGCTACACCTTC
TRBV19,TRBD1,-,TRBJ1-2,CASSKGQLVNYGYTF,TGTGCCAGTAGTAAGGGACAGCTAGTTAACTATGGCTACACCTTC
TRBV6-5,-,-,TRBJ2-7,CASSTGHAYEQYF,TGTGCCAGCAGTACTGGACACGCCTACGAGCAGTACTTC
TRBV21-1,-,-,TRBJ2-1,CASNPPKGLADYNEQFF,TGTGCCAGCAACCCACCTAAGGGACTAGCGGACTACAATGAGCAGTTCTTC
TRBV19,TRBD1,-,TRBJ2-7,CASSMSGQGTYEQYF,TGTGCCAGTAGTATGAGTGGACAGGGAACCTACGAGCAGTACTTC
TRBV9,-,-,TRBJ2-3,CASMRSPYYGGGDTQYF,TGTGCCAGCATGAGATCGCCGTATTACGGAGGGGGGGATACGCAGTATTTT
TRBV5-1,TRBD2,-,TRBJ2-5,CASSLQGTSGSGETQYF,TGCGCCAGCAGCTTGCAAGGGACTAGCGGGAGCGGAGAGACCCAGTACTTC
TRBV2,-,few,TRBJ1-6,CASSESRDSPLHF,TGTGCCAGCAGTGAATCAAGGGATTCACCCCTCCACTTT
TRBV30,-,-,TRBJ2-7,CAWTLYNPMLYEQYF,TGTGCCTGGACCCTCTATAACCCAATGCTCTACGAGCAGTACTTC
TRBV9,-,few,TRBJ2-1,CASSVGDNEQFF,TGTGCCAGCAGCGTAGGGGACAATGAGCAGTTCTTC
TRBV6-5,TRBD2,-,TRBJ2-3,CASSYVAGRTDTQYF,TGTGCCAGCAGTTACGTAGCGGGCCGCACAGATACGCAGTATTTT
TRBV19,TRBD2,-,TRBJ2-3,CASSIRTSGSTDTQYF,TGTGCCAGTAGTATTCGCACTAGCGGTAGCACAGATACGCAGTATTTT
TRBV6-1,-,-,TRBJ1-1,CASSDRMNTEAFF,TGTGCCAGCAGTGATCGGATGAACACTGAAGCTTTCTTT
TRBV6-6,-,-,TRBJ2-4,CASGGGAKNIQYF,TGTGCCAGCGGAGGAGGGGCCAAAAACATTCAGTACTTC
TRBV2,-,-,TRBJ2-1,CASHGGSYNEQFF,TGTGCCAGCCACGGGGGATCCTACAATGAGCAGTTCTTC
TRBV10-2,-,-,TRBJ1-6,CASSEFGNSPLHF,TGCGCCAGCAGTGAGTTCGGGAATTCACCCCTCCACTTT
TRBV10-3,TRBD2,-,TRBJ2-5,CAIRAGGPAYQETQYF,TGTGCCATCAGGGCGGGGGGCCCGGCGTACCAAGAGACCCAGTACTTC
TRBV19,-,few,TRBJ1-4,CASSKYRAPATNEKLFF,TGTGCCAGTAGTAAATACAGGGCCCCTGCAACTAATGAAAAACTGTTTTTT
TRBV3-1/TRBV3-2,TRBD2,-,TRBJ2-1,CASSLMVGGFAGTSGRSRSNEQFF,TGTGCCAGCAGCCTAATGGTGGGGGGATTCGCCGGGACTAGCGGGAGGTCCAGATCAAATGAGCAGTTCTTC
TRBV20-1,-,-,TRBJ1-2,CSASSAVAETAHGYTF,TGCAGTGCTAGTAGTGCGGTGGCAGAGACTGCCCATGGCTACACCTTC
TRBV5-1,TRBD1,-,TRBJ2-1,CASSLAPGGAGYNEQFF,TGCGCCAGCAGCTTGGCCCCAGGGGGCGCGGGCTACAATGAGCAGTTCTTC
TRBV29-1,-,-,TRBJ2-3,CTARLRDTQYF,TGCACCGCAAGACTCCGAGATACGCAGTATTTT
TRBV19,TRBD1,-,TRBJ1-1,CASTKDRSLNTEAFF,TGTGCCAGTACCAAGGACAGGAGCCTGAACACTGAAGCTTTCTTT
TRBV2,TRBD2,-,TRBJ2-1,CASHSGGTYNEQFF,TGTGCCAGTCATAGCGGGGGGACGTACAATGAGCAGTTCTTC
TRBV18,TRBD2,-,TRBJ2-7,CASSPPLAGGNYEQYF,TGTGCCAGCTCACCACCGCTCGCGGGGGGTAACTACGAGCAGTACTTC
TRBV5-1,-,-,TRBJ1-5,CASSPGSMGEGNQPQHF,TGCGCCAGCAGCCCAGGAAGTATGGGGGAAGGGAATCAGCCCCAGCATTTT
TRBV4-1,-,-,TRBJ1-4,CASSRLMGRANEKLFF,TGCGCCAGCAGCCGCTTGATGGGGAGGGCTAATGAAAAACTGTTTTTT
TRBV23-1,-,-,TRBJ2-5,CASSQSGRRGRETQYF,TGCGCCAGCAGTCAATCGGGTCGCAGGGGGAGGGAGACCCAGTACTTC